The clone carrying this TCR beta chain was found many times. Its specificity is not known. This record comes from a study of read filtering for tumor transcriptome and immune sequencing. Turning to the study itself: Among patients, 17 were male and around 14 female, aged about 45 to 85 (mean around 66). By R-ISS, stages I, II and III held approximately 8, 16 and 7 patients. Study-wide points: The CD138-negative fraction was mixed bone marrow immune cells, not pure T cells.

The library was built from roughly 400 ng RNA with molecular barcoded adaptors for alpha/delta and beta/gamma chains. MiXCR, run by TCRdb on the reads, gives a single entry per CDR3 protein. The sample includes about 41,000 distinct CDR3 sequences, 10% to 15% of them seen just once. V was cut by 8 bases and J by 5 bases, with 16 bases left in between. The CDR3 totals 13 residues. Germline V gene lookup returns CDR1 MNHEY and CDR2 SVGAGI. At the time of active disease, bone marrow was collected from every patient. V and J are TRBV6-5 and TRBJ2-7, with no clear D. Input material: a population of CD138-negative cells sorted from bone marrow. The sequence came from a donor over 35 with multiple myeloma. The CDR3 DNA sequence: TGTGCCAGCGGCCTCCTCCCCCCCAACGAGCAGTACTTC. This encodes CASGLLPPNEQYF.